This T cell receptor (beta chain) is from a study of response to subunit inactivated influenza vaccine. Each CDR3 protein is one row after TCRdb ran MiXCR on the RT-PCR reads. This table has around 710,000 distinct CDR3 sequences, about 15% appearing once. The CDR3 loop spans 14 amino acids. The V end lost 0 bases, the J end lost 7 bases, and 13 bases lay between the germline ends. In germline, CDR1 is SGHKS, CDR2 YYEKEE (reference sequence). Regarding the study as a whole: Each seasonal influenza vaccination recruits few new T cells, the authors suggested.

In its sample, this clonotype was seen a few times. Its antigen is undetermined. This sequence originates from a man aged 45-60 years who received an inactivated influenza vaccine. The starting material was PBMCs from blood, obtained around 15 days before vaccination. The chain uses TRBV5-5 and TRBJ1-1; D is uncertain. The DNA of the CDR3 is TGTGCCAGCAGCTTGGGTAGCATCAACGTTGAAGCTTTCTTT. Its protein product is CASSLGSINVEAFF.